The 21 T cell receptor beta chains below all came from one sample that was sequenced in a study of T cell responses to AZD1222 COVID-19 vaccine. The table came from immunoSEQ multiplex PCR; TCRdb's copy has only in-frame clones and leaves some out. Here the sample spans about 90,000 clones, approximately 90% being singletons. The specimen was peripheral blood, collected 28 days after the second AZD1222 dose. These receptors were collected from an adult who received the AZD1222 COVID-19 vaccine.

The chain has TRBV24-1 and TRBJ2-1; 10 positions agree with TRBD1. J was trimmed by 8 bases and V by 5 bases; bases with no gene match: 14. Germline V gene data show CDR1 as KGHDR and CDR2 as SFDVKD. The CDR3 contains 17 residues. The CDR3 region has the DNA TGTGCCACCAGTGCCCTGTCCGGGGACAGGGGCTTCTATGAGCAGTTCTTC. Protein sequence: CATSALSGDRGFYEQFF.

This chain joins TRBV5-5 and TRBJ1-2, with D tentatively TRBD1 (5 bases). Germline V gene data show CDR1 as SGHKS and CDR2 as YYEKEE (reference sequence). V was pared by 2 bases and J by 8 bases, with 16 bases between. This CDR3 is 14 amino acids long. The CDR3 DNA reads TGTGCCAGCAGCTTAATTTCCGACAGTCGAGGCTACACCTTC. Amino acid sequence: CASSLISDSRGYTF.

The rearrangement uses TRBV9 and TRBJ1-2; 8 nucleotides agree with TRBD1. The CDR3 is 16 amino acids. Germline trimming cut 0 bases from V and 2 bases from J; bases unmatched to any gene: 6. Germline V lookup: CDR1 SGDLS, CDR2 YYNGEE. This CDR3 is CASSVDGRTGNYGYTF. DNA for the CDR3: TGTGCCAGCAGCGTAGATGGAAGGACAGGGAACTATGGCTACACCTTC. The full variable domain, its missing parts supplied by reference TRBV9 and TRBJ1-2, is DSGVTQTPKHLITATGQRVTLRCSPRSGDLSVYWYQQSLDQGLQFLIQYYNGEERAKGNILERFSAQQFPDLHSELNLSSLELGDSALYFCASSVDGRTGNYGYTFGSGTRLTVV.

This clone was counted a few times. The chain employs TRBV18 and TRBJ1-1, with no clear D. This CDR3 contains 13 residues. The germline CDR1 and CDR2 sequences are KGHSH and LQKENI. The germline V and J ends were trimmed by 6 bases and 1 base, with 9 bases remaining between them. CDR3 nucleotides: TGTGCCAGCTCTATTGACGGGAACACTGAAGCTTTCTTT. This encodes CASSIDGNTEAFF.

The rearrangement uses TRBV3-1 (or the pseudogene TRBV3-2) and TRBJ1-3, with TRBD1 identical over 8 bases. After removal of 4 bases from V and 0 bases from J, the junction contained 2 bases not matched to a gene. CDR1 LGHDT and CDR2 YNNKEL come from the germline V gene (reference sequence). CDR3 length equals 15 residues. CDR3 region: CASSRGTGSGNTIYF. The CDR3 nucleotides read TGTGCCAGCAGCCGAGGGACAGGCTCTGGAAACACCATATATTTT.

This chain joins TRBV15 and TRBJ1-5, with TRBD1 identical over 7 bases. This CDR3 spans 21 amino acids. Trimming cost V 0 bases and J 1 base; bases outside gene matches: 18. The V gene's germline CDR1 is LNHNV and CDR2 YYDKDF (reference sequence). The CDR3 here is CATSRDRPGGNSRLSNQPQHF. CDR3 bases: TGTGCCACCAGCAGAGATCGGCCAGGGGGAAATTCTCGACTCAGCAATCAGCCCCAGCATTTT.

CDR3 sequence (DNA): TGTGCCAGCAGTTTGCAGGGGTTAGGGTCTGGGGCCAACGTCCTGACTTTC. Translated: CASSLQGLGSGANVLTF. This chain joins TRBV27 and TRBJ2-6, with D maybe TRBD1 (6 bases). Per germline, CDR1 MNHEY and CDR2 SMNVEV (reference sequence). CDR3 length equals 17 residues. V lost 3 bases, J lost 1 base, and 13 bases lay in between.

The chain has TRBV4-3 and TRBJ1-3; D is possibly TRBD1 (5 bases). V was cut by 0 bases and J by 7 bases, with 7 bases left in between. This CDR3 contains 13 residues. Looked up from germline, CDR1 is LGHNA and CDR2 is YSLEER. The DNA of the CDR3 is TGCGCCAGCAGCCAAGAGCGGGGCAACACCATATATTTT. As protein: CASSQERGNTIYF.

The chain links TRBV7-6 to TRBJ1-2; D ambiguous. Trimming pared 5 bases from V and 3 bases from J, leaving 16 bases between. This CDR3 has 15 amino acids. Looked up from germline, CDR1 is SGHVS and CDR2 is FNYEAQ. In DNA form, the CDR3 reads TGTGCCAGCAGCAATGCCTTTAACGACTACTATGGCTACACCTTC. Translation: CASSNAFNDYYGYTF.

The rearrangement uses TRBV9 and TRBJ1-2; tentatively, D is TRBD1 (5 bases). Germline V gene data show CDR1 as SGDLS and CDR2 as YYNGEE. The CDR3 loop spans 13 amino acids. V lost 0 bases and J lost 2, with 5 bases in between. CDR3 amino acids: CASSVDRNYGYTF. The CDR3 DNA sequence: TGTGCCAGCAGCGTAGACAGGAACTATGGCTACACCTTC.

The rearrangement uses TRBV29-1 and TRBJ1-2; 7 nucleotides line up with TRBD1. The germline V gene encodes CDR1 SQVTM and CDR2 ANQGSEA. The length of the CDR3 is 14 residues. V lost 3 bases, J lost 4 bases, and 8 bases stayed unmatched. CDR3 residues: CSVDSTGPPYGYTF. CDR3 nucleotide sequence: TGCAGCGTTGATTCGACAGGGCCCCCCTATGGCTACACCTTC.

This chain uses TRBV11-2 with TRBJ1-1; possible D gene TRBD1, 6 bases. Trimming pared 1 base from V and 4 bases from J, leaving 13 bases between. CDR1 is SGHAT, CDR2 FQNNGV, per germline. The CDR3 spans 15 residues. The CDR3 coding sequence is TGTGCCAGCAGCTTAGTTCCCAGGGGTGGCACTGAAGCTTTCTTT. As protein: CASSLVPRGGTEAFF.

The chain couples TRBV28 to TRBJ1-1; 7 bases map to TRBD1. CDR1 is MDHEN and CDR2 is SYDVKM in the germline V gene. The CDR3 covers 15 residues. Trimming took 4 bases from V and 4 from J; bases not matched to a gene: 9. The CDR3: CASSSPRQGVTEAFF. As DNA, the CDR3 is TGTGCCAGCAGTTCTCCTAGACAGGGCGTCACTGAAGCTTTCTTT.

This clone was counted a single time. This chain uses TRBV7-8 with TRBJ1-2; the D is unclear. Trimming stripped 1 base from V and 2 bases from J, with 8 bases between. Germline CDR1 SGHVS, CDR2 FQNEAQ. This CDR3 region has 14 residues. The CDR3 here is CASSLGGENYGYTF. In nucleotides, the CDR3 is TGTGCCAGCAGCTTAGGTGGAGAAAACTATGGCTACACCTTC.

V usage is TRBV6-5 and J usage is TRBJ1-4, with D unclear. V was trimmed by 6 bases and J by 8 bases, leaving 10 bases between them. Germline V gene sequence: CDR1 MNHEY, CDR2 SVGAGI. The CDR3 spans 12 residues. DNA of the CDR3: TGTGCCAGCAGGTTAATAGGAGAAAAACTGTTTTTT. The encoded protein is CASRLIGEKLFF.

The CDR3 DNA reads as TGTGCCACCAGTGATTCGGAGTTGGGGCCCGGGAGAGGAAATGAGCAGTTCTTC. This sequence encodes CATSDSELGPGRGNEQFF. J is TRBJ2-1 and V is TRBV24-1; D is possibly TRBD2 (6 bases). The CDR3 has 18 amino acids. V lost 2 bases to trimming and J lost 7 bases, with 23 bases between them. Germline values: CDR1 KGHDR, CDR2 SFDVKD.

The chain uses TRBV15 and TRBJ1-6; TRBD1 might be the D (5 bases). The CDR3 consists of 16 residues. Trimming left V 1 base short and J 1 base short, with 8 bases between. Germline V gene lookup returns CDR1 LNHNV and CDR2 YYDKDF (reference sequence). CDR3 sequence reads: CATSRVGVSYNSPLHF. The CDR3 DNA sequence: TGTGCCACCAGCAGAGTAGGGGTGTCCTATAATTCACCCCTCCACTTT.

The chain recombines TRBV5-4 with TRBJ1-1; D gene ambiguous. The V and J ends lost 3 bases and 0 bases respectively, with 6 bases between them. CDR3 length: 13 amino acids. Germline CDR1 and CDR2: SGHNT and YYREEE (reference sequence). The CDR3 bases are TGTGCCAGCAGCTCGAGAGTGAACACTGAAGCTTTCTTT. This codes for CASSSRVNTEAFF.

The chain combines TRBV3-1 (or the pseudogene TRBV3-2) with TRBJ1-2; weak D call: TRBD1 (5 bases). V was pared by 1 base and J by 13 bases, with 13 bases between. CDR1 and CDR2 (germline): LGHDT, YNNKEL (reference sequence). This CDR3 spans 12 amino acids. CDR3: CASSQGSGTGTF. The DNA for the CDR3 is TGTGCCAGCAGCCAAGGGTCCGGGACGGGCACCTTC.

The CDR3 reads CASQFGTEAFF. CDR3 sequence (DNA): TGTGCCAGCCAATTTGGCACTGAAGCTTTCTTT. V gene TRBV7-9 combines with J gene TRBJ1-1; D is unclear. The CDR3 contains 11 residues. Trimming cost V 8 bases and J 4 bases, with 8 bases left between them. Germline CDR1 reads SEHNR; CDR2 reads FQNEAQ (reference sequence). The full variable domain, its missing parts supplied by reference TRBV7-9 and TRBJ1-1, is DTGVSQNPRHKITKRGQNVTFRCDPISEHNRLYWYRQTLGQGPEFLTYFQNEAQLEKSRLLSDRFSAERPKGSFSTLEIQRTEQGDSAMYLCASQFGTEAFFGQGTRLTVV.

The chain employs TRBV7-2 and TRBJ1-3; 11 nucleotides agree with TRBD1. The trim removed 1 base at V and 2 bases at J, leaving 4 bases unmatched. The CDR3 is made up of 17 amino acids. Germline values: CDR1 SGHTA, CDR2 FQGNSA. The CDR3 DNA follows: TGTGCCAGCAGCTTAGTAGGGGACAGGGGGACTGGAAACACCATATATTTT. Protein sequence: CASSLVGDRGTGNTIYF.